This T cell receptor (beta chain) was sequenced in a study of CD8 T cells in ankylosing spondylitis. Points from the study as a whole: What appeared characteristic of ankylosing spondylitis blood was a TCR beta motif of fewer than ten highly homologous variants. Earlier authors reported some of these motif variants in reactive arthritis synovial fluid and blood.

V dropped 3 bases and J dropped 3; count of bases not matched to a gene: 8. Germline V gene sequence: CDR1 DFQATT, CDR2 SNEGSKA (reference sequence). This CDR3 has 15 amino acids. This clonotype has a handful of counts. Its antigen is unidentified. TCRdb recomputed calls from the 5' RACE reads with MiXCR, one row per CDR3 protein. The sample lists fewer than 500,000 distinct CDR3 sequences; 20% to 30% were seen once. The source is a male donor with ankylosing spondylitis. The specimen sequenced was blood, either unsorted or a sorted T cell fraction (not recorded which). The chain links TRBV20-1 to TRBJ2-3, with 8 bases fitting TRBD1. CDR3 residues: CSARTGQGRTDTQYF. The CDR3 DNA is TGCAGTGCTAGGACTGGACAGGGTCGGACAGATACGCAGTATTTT.